The rows below give T cell receptor beta chains drawn from one sample of a study of blood T cells in healthy people across ages. One entry per CDR3 protein, called by TCRdb with MiXCR from the 5' RACE reads. In the table there are about 1.6 million distinct CDR3 sequences, almost 35% of which are singletons. The sequencing sample was made of blood. These TCRs come from a woman aged 25 to 45 in good health. Each CDR3 is given with its conserved first and last residue. A D gene is named only where the DNA matches it firmly. Where a row states a size, it is once, few, many or the class of an expanded clone; other rows omit it.

D gene: -; V gene: TRBV12-3/TRBV12-4; clone size: -; CDR3 protein: CASSLRGGNPADTQYF
D gene: -; V gene: TRBV12-3/TRBV12-4; clone size: -; CDR3 protein: CASSLTNGKETQYF
D gene: -; V gene: TRBV4-1; clone size: -; CDR3 protein: CASSRTLTASNEKLFF
D gene: TRBD2; V gene: TRBV7-2; clone size: -; CDR3 protein: CASSSIRLANYNEQFF
D gene: -; V gene: TRBV12-3/TRBV12-4; clone size: -; CDR3 protein: CASRPGTYNEQFF
D gene: -; V gene: TRBV27; clone size: -; CDR3 protein: CASSLKEPYEQYF
D gene: TRBD1; V gene: TRBV5-1; clone size: -; CDR3 protein: CASSLGTGASYNEQFF
D gene: TRBD2; V gene: TRBV5-1; clone size: few; CDR3 protein: CASSLGLADSGGTQYF
D gene: -; V gene: TRBV11-2; clone size: few; CDR3 protein: CASSLEDTGHTGELFF
D gene: -; V gene: TRBV7-2; clone size: few; CDR3 protein: CASSPLGTQPQHF
D gene: TRBD1; V gene: TRBV5-1; clone size: -; CDR3 protein: CASSRGQATNEQYF
D gene: TRBD1; V gene: TRBV10-3; clone size: -; CDR3 protein: CAISESRRGGWGTEAFF
D gene: -; V gene: TRBV6-2/TRBV6-3; clone size: -; CDR3 protein: CASSYGAGDEQYF
D gene: TRBD2; V gene: TRBV4-2; clone size: many; CDR3 protein: CASSPLTSGRTYNEQFF
D gene: -; V gene: TRBV7-2; clone size: -; CDR3 protein: CASSLQASGWETQYF
D gene: -; V gene: TRBV29-1; clone size: -; CDR3 protein: CSVAQRGQPQHF
D gene: -; V gene: TRBV5-1; clone size: many; CDR3 protein: CASSSAAEGEQYF
D gene: TRBD1; V gene: TRBV29-1; clone size: many; CDR3 protein: CSGGTDYGYTF
D gene: -; V gene: TRBV20-1; clone size: few; CDR3 protein: CSAQGGQAPTDTQYF
D gene: -; V gene: TRBV27; clone size: -; CDR3 protein: CASSPYRTDKNTQYF
D gene: TRBD2; V gene: TRBV29-1; clone size: many; CDR3 protein: CSVTGLPGLAGGGTDTQYF
D gene: TRBD2; V gene: TRBV20-1; clone size: -; CDR3 protein: CSARDLQAGGHPQQFF
D gene: TRBD2; V gene: TRBV6-5; clone size: -; CDR3 protein: CASSYGGGFLSSYNEQFF
D gene: TRBD1; V gene: TRBV9; clone size: few; CDR3 protein: CASSPRAGTDYNEQFF
D gene: -; V gene: TRBV29-1; clone size: -; CDR3 protein: CSALPQGSYEQYF
D gene: -; V gene: TRBV28; clone size: -; CDR3 protein: CASSDIWSIYEQYF
D gene: -; V gene: TRBV11-2; clone size: few; CDR3 protein: CASSLDSAGNQPQHF
D gene: -; V gene: TRBV20-1; clone size: -; CDR3 protein: CSASPASTGAEAFF
D gene: -; V gene: TRBV4-1; clone size: -; CDR3 protein: CASSHREGRGTEAFF
D gene: -; V gene: TRBV7-6; clone size: few; CDR3 protein: CAGSPEGGEQFF
D gene: -; V gene: TRBV20-1; clone size: -; CDR3 protein: CSARDVQSNYGYTF
D gene: TRBD1; V gene: TRBV15; clone size: -; CDR3 protein: CATSRAPGTGDFGGLETQYF
D gene: -; V gene: TRBV7-2; clone size: -; CDR3 protein: CASSFLSTGYGYTF
D gene: -; V gene: TRBV20-1; clone size: few; CDR3 protein: CSARDSRDLHYGYTF
D gene: -; V gene: TRBV3-1; clone size: -; CDR3 protein: CASSRRGNSYNEQFF
D gene: TRBD1; V gene: TRBV5-1; clone size: many; CDR3 protein: CASSLDRVGEQYF
D gene: TRBD2; V gene: TRBV24-1; clone size: few; CDR3 protein: CATSESREGETQYF
D gene: TRBD2; V gene: TRBV10-3; clone size: many; CDR3 protein: CAIQGGGSNTGELFF
D gene: TRBD1; V gene: TRBV3-1; clone size: -; CDR3 protein: CASSPRDRADEQYF
D gene: -; V gene: TRBV6-1; clone size: -; CDR3 protein: CASNSQGYTEAFF
D gene: -; V gene: TRBV27; clone size: once; CDR3 protein: CAGSPGATDSNQPQHF
D gene: -; V gene: TRBV25-1; clone size: -; CDR3 protein: CASRQHSSYNSPLHF